The clone carrying this T cell receptor (beta chain) was counted many times. The antigen is undetermined. The data derive from a study of read filtering for tumor transcriptome and immune sequencing. Study information: Transcriptome libraries were built from DNase-treated RNA.

Molecular barcoded adaptors covering alpha/delta and beta/gamma chains were used on approximately 400 ng RNA. Each CDR3 protein gets one entry after TCRdb re-called the reads with MiXCR. The sample includes tens of thousands of distinct CDR3 sequences, around 21% of them seen just once. The ends lost 2 bases at V and 4 bases at J; junction bases unmatched: 10. This CDR3 has 16 amino acids. The germline V gene encodes CDR1 KGHSH and CDR2 LQKENI. General observations from the study: The sorted CD138-negative fraction was a mixed bone marrow immune population, not purified T cells.

The V call is TRBV18, the J call TRBJ1-1, with 7 bases that match TRBD1. Source material: a population of CD138-negative cells sorted from bone marrow. The clonotype originates from a donor aged 40 or over with multiple myeloma. The CDR3 spells CASSPRGGEGATEAFF. CDR3 sequence (DNA): TGTGCCAGCTCACCAAGAGGTGGCGAGGGGGCCACTGAAGCTTTCTTT. The whole variable domain, remainder taken from reference TRBV18 and TRBJ1-1, is NAGVMQNPRHLVRRRGQEARLRCSPMKGHSHVYWYRQLPEEGLKFMVYLQKENIIDESGMPKERFSAEFPKEGPSILRIQQVVRGDSAAYFCASSPRGGEGATEAFFGQGTRLTVV.